This passage covers 26 T cell receptor beta chains from one sample sequenced in a study of response to subunit inactivated influenza vaccine. TCRdb itself ran the RT-PCR reads through MiXCR, one entry per CDR3 protein. The table shows 600,000 to 700,000 distinct CDR3 sequences, with 12% to 15% occurring only once. The sample was PBMCs from blood, taken around two weeks before vaccination. Every receptor here comes from a man aged 50 to 60 who received an inactivated influenza vaccine.

This sequence joins TRBV4-2 and TRBJ2-1; 11 bases match TRBD2. The J segment lost 10 bases and the V segment lost 2 bases, leaving 19 bases of the junction unmatched. Germline CDR1 reads LGHNA; CDR2 reads YNFKEQ. The CDR3 consists of 19 residues. The CDR3 DNA follows: TGTGCCAGCAGCCAAAAATTACTAGCGGGGGCCCCCACGGCTCGAGAGCAGTTCTTC. Protein sequence: CASSQKLLAGAPTAREQFF.

The rearrangement links TRBV7-6 to TRBJ2-7; 10 bases line up with TRBD2. Germline trimming cut 5 bases from V and 4 bases from J; bases unmatched to any gene: 8. Per germline, CDR1 SGHVS and CDR2 FNYEAQ. CDR3 length: 15 residues. The CDR3 nucleotides read TGTGCCAGCAGCCCCGGGACTAGCGAGTATTACGAGCAGTACTTC. Protein: CASSPGTSEYYEQYF.

This clonotype was counted many times. The CDR3 here is CASSSSLAVNQPQHF. DNA for the CDR3: TGTGCCAGCAGCTCGTCTCTAGCGGTCAATCAGCCCCAGCATTTT. J is TRBJ1-5 and V is TRBV7-9; D unresolved. The CDR3 is made up of 15 amino acids. The germline V and J ends were trimmed by 4 bases and 3 bases, with 13 bases remaining between them. Germline CDR1 SEHNR, CDR2 FQNEAQ (reference sequence).

This clonotype was found a few times. The rearrangement joins TRBV5-1 to TRBJ2-7; no clear D. Between the trimmed V and J ends, which lost 0 bases and 5 bases, there was a span of 6 bases. CDR3 length equals 12 residues. Germline-derived CDR1 and CDR2 are SGHRS and YFSETQ. In DNA form, the CDR3 reads TGCGCCAGCAGCTTGGCTCCCCACGAGCAGTACTTC. Protein product: CASSLAPHEQYF.

The chain recombines TRBV25-1 with TRBJ1-2, with 9 bases lining up with TRBD1. Germline CDR1 and CDR2: MGHDK and SYGVNS. The ends lost 6 bases at V and 8 bases at J; junction bases unmatched: 13. The CDR3 sequence is 15 residues long. CDR3 sequence (DNA): TGTGCCAGCAGGAGGGGGCGGGGACAGGGTGGCGGCTACACCTTC. It is translated as CASRRGRGQGGGYTF.

Ten or more counts support this clonotype. The V and J genes are TRBV28 and TRBJ2-7; maybe TRBD1 (6 bases). CDR1 MDHEN and CDR2 SYDVKM come from the germline V gene. There are 13 residues in the CDR3. V was pared by 6 bases and J by 6 bases, with 15 bases between. CDR3 region: CASRPITGIEQYF. CDR3 coding DNA: TGTGCCAGCAGGCCCATAACAGGGATCGAGCAGTACTTC.

The CDR3 DNA reads TGTGCCAGCAGTTCTCAGACAGGGCGGGAGACCCAGTACTTC. Amino acids: CASSSQTGRETQYF. V gene TRBV6-2 or TRBV6-3 combines with J gene TRBJ2-5; 7 bases are shared with TRBD1. V dropped 4 bases and J dropped 5; count of bases not matched to a gene: 7. Germline CDR1 reads MNHEY; CDR2 reads SVGEGT. The CDR3 spans 14 residues.

V is TRBV7-2 and J is TRBJ2-6; D could derive from TRBD1 or TRBD2 (5 bases each). The germline V and J ends were trimmed by 1 base and 0 bases, with 22 bases remaining between them. This CDR3 region has 21 residues. Germline values: CDR1 SGHTA, CDR2 FQGNSA. Written as DNA, the CDR3 is TGTGCCAGCAGCTTAGGGCCGGGACGGGCGACTATTAGCTCTGGGGCCAACGTCCTGACTTTC. Translated: CASSLGPGRATISSGANVLTF.

The chain links TRBV6-5 to TRBJ2-5; 10 bases are shared with TRBD2. The germline V gene encodes CDR1 MNHEY and CDR2 SVGAGI. V dropped 2 bases and J dropped 5; count of bases not matched to a gene: 11. The CDR3 covers 17 residues. The CDR3 DNA reads as TGTGCCAGCAGTTACGAAGCAGCGGGAGGGTTGGGGGAGACCCAGTACTTC. This gives the protein CASSYEAAGGLGETQYF.

This clonotype was seen more than once but under ten times. The CDR3 loop reads CASTTGGTDTQYF. The CDR3 DNA sequence: TGTGCCAGCACTACGGGGGGCACAGATACGCAGTATTTT. The chain links TRBV6-2 or TRBV6-3 to TRBJ2-3; a possible D gene is TRBD2 (6 bases). Germline CDR1 and CDR2: MNHEY and SVGEGT. Trimming stripped 7 bases from V and 1 base from J, with 9 bases between. The CDR3 consists of 13 residues.

The genes are TRBV18 and TRBJ2-7; TRBD2 might be the D (5 bases). There are 14 residues in the CDR3. The V end was cut by 3 bases, the J end by 0 bases, with 9 bases between. Germline loops: CDR1 KGHSH, CDR2 LQKENI. CDR3 protein: CASSPEGPSYEQYF. DNA for the CDR3: TGTGCCAGCTCACCCGAGGGTCCCTCCTACGAGCAGTACTTC.

This clonotype was observed many times. V usage is TRBV4-3 and J usage is TRBJ2-1, with 7 bases that match TRBD2. V gave up 3 bases and J gave up 6 bases; unmatched junction bases: 11. In germline, CDR1 is LGHNA, CDR2 YSLEER. There are 16 residues in the CDR3. The CDR3 DNA reads TGCGCCAGCAGCCACGAAGTCGGCGGGAGTCCCAATGAGCAGTTCTTC. Residues: CASSHEVGGSPNEQFF.

The table lists this clonotype with a few counts. The genes are TRBV29-1 and TRBJ2-5, with 13 positions matching TRBD2. After removal of 7 bases from V and 5 bases from J, the junction contained 4 bases not matched to a gene. There are 13 residues in the CDR3. Per the germline V gene, CDR1 is SQVTM and CDR2 is ANQGSEA. The CDR3 nucleotides are TGCAGCGGCTGGACTAGCGGGGGTGAGACCCAGTACTTC. Translating gives CSGWTSGGETQYF. The variable domain in full, with the rest retrieved from reference TRBV29-1 and TRBJ2-5, is SAVISQKPSRDICQRGTSLTIQCQVDSQVTMMFWYRQQPGQSLTLIATANQGSEATYESGFVIDKFPISRPNLTFSTLTVSNMSPEDSSIYLCSGWTSGGETQYFGPGTRLLVL.

Here the CDR3 DNA reads TGTGCCATCAGTTTAGCGGGAGGGCCGGTCCCCTACAATGAGCAGTTCTTC. It is translated as CAISLAGGPVPYNEQFF. The J gene is TRBJ2-1, the V gene TRBV10-3, with 11 bases fitting TRBD2. Per germline, CDR1 ENHRY and CDR2 SYGVKD. With V trimmed by 5 bases and J by 2 bases, 8 bases remained unmatched. The CDR3 is 17 amino acids.

This clonotype was observed a few times. This chain joins TRBV3-1 and TRBJ2-3; D uncertain. Trimming removed 4 bases from V and 9 bases from J, with 8 bases in between. Germline CDR1 LGHDT, CDR2 YNNKEL (reference sequence). The CDR3 sequence is 11 residues long. CDR3 in DNA: TGTGCCAGCAGCCGCCTGGGGACGCAGTATTTT. This codes for CASSRLGTQYF.

This clonotype came up a few times. The chain recombines TRBV6-4 with TRBJ2-1, with D possibly matching TRBD1 (5 bases). V was pared by 0 bases and J by 6 bases, with 12 bases between. The CDR3 has 15 residues. Germline V gives CDR1 MRHNA, CDR2 SNTAGT. CDR3: CASSDSFSGFNEQFF. The CDR3 DNA is TGTGCCAGCAGTGACTCGTTCTCAGGGTTCAATGAGCAGTTCTTC.

J is TRBJ2-2 and V is TRBV6-2 or TRBV6-3, with TRBD1 matching over 10 bases. Per the germline V gene, CDR1 is MNHEY and CDR2 is SVGEGT. The CDR3 has 15 residues. V dropped 2 bases and J dropped 6; count of bases not matched to a gene: 3. The CDR3 loop is CASSYGQGVSGELFF. CDR3 coding DNA: TGTGCCAGCAGTTACGGACAGGGGGTTTCCGGGGAGCTGTTTTTT.

The chain is built from TRBV12-3 or TRBV12-4 and TRBJ2-7, with a tentative D call TRBD2 (5 bases). V lost 1 base and J 7 bases, leaving 17 bases between the germline ends. This CDR3 contains 15 residues. This CDR3 is CASSLEIASPGEQYF. The CDR3, as DNA: TGTGCCAGCAGTTTAGAGATAGCGTCTCCCGGGGAGCAGTACTTC.

This clonotype was observed a handful of times. The chain recombines TRBV30 with TRBJ2-4, with TRBD1 matching 10 bases. The CDR3 extends over 14 amino acids. V gave up 1 base and J gave up 7 bases; unmatched junction bases: 4. Germline V gene sequence: CDR1 GTSNPN, CDR2 SVGIG (reference sequence). CDR3 nucleotides: TGTGCCTGGAGTGGAAAGGGACAGGGGAACATTCAGTACTTC. This codes for CAWSGKGQGNIQYF.

This clonotype was found many times. The chain combines TRBV25-1 with TRBJ1-2; D uncertain. Germline V lookup: CDR1 MGHDK, CDR2 SYGVNS. Between the trimmed V and J ends, which lost 1 base and 3 bases, there was a span of 9 bases. The CDR3 contains 14 residues. CDR3 sequence (DNA): TGTGCCAGCAGTGAATCCGGCAGTCACTATGGCTACACCTTC. Residues: CASSESGSHYGYTF.

This clonotype was observed a handful of times. The chain recombines TRBV5-6 with TRBJ1-1; unclear D gene. V was shortened by 0 bases and J by 3 bases, with 12 bases between the two germline ends. This CDR3 has 15 amino acids. Germline-derived CDR1 and CDR2 are SGHDT and YYEEEE. The CDR3 here is CASSLELRRDTEAFF. CDR3 coding DNA: TGTGCCAGCAGCTTGGAACTTCGGAGGGACACTGAAGCTTTCTTT. The full variable domain, completed using reference TRBV5-6 and TRBJ1-1, is DAGVTQSPTHLIKTRGQQVTLRCSPKSGHDTVSWYQQALGQGPQFIFQYYEEEERQRGNFPDRFSGHQFPNYSSELNVNALLLGDSALYLCASSLELRRDTEAFFGQGTRLTVV.

V is TRBV20-1 and J is TRBJ2-1, with no clear D. Trimming removed 3 bases at V and 8 bases at J, with 17 bases between. Per germline, CDR1 DFQATT and CDR2 SNEGSKA (reference sequence). The CDR3 contains 14 residues. CDR3 coding DNA: TGCAGTGCTAGTAACTCCCTTCTCGCCTATGAGCAGTTCTTC. It codes for CSASNSLLAYEQFF.

A single count supports this clonotype. The chain has TRBV24-1 and TRBJ2-7; D is unresolved. The CDR3 length is 15 residues. V lost 4 bases and J 0 bases, leaving 12 bases between the germline ends. Germline V gives CDR1 KGHDR, CDR2 SFDVKD. CDR3 in amino acids: CATSDPTASSYEQYF. DNA of the CDR3: TGTGCCACCAGTGACCCGACGGCAAGCTCCTACGAGCAGTACTTC.

This clonotype showed up just a few times. This CDR3 is CSVELGENTGELFF. DNA for the CDR3: TGCAGCGTTGAATTAGGGGAGAACACCGGGGAGCTGTTTTTT. The chain carries TRBV29-1 and TRBJ2-2, with D maybe TRBD1 (5 bases). This CDR3 is 14 amino acids long. Germline V gene lookup returns CDR1 SQVTM and CDR2 ANQGSEA. Trimming took off 2 bases at V and 1 base at J, with 8 bases between the two ends.

Here the CDR3 reads CASSYKSQNVPQHF. CDR3 bases: TGTGCCAGCAGTTACAAAAGCCAAAATGTGCCCCAGCATTTT. The chain combines TRBV6-2 or TRBV6-3 with TRBJ1-5; no firm D call. The CDR3 runs 14 residues. The germline gives CDR1 MNHEY, CDR2 SVGEGT. Trimming took 2 bases from V and 9 from J, leaving 14 bases between them.

CDR3 nucleotide sequence: TGCAGTGCTAGAGATTTATTAGCGGGAGAGGCCGGGGAGCTGTTTTTT. Translating gives CSARDLLAGEAGELFF. The chain has TRBV20-1 and TRBJ2-2, with 9 bases that match TRBD2. This CDR3 has 16 amino acids. In germline, CDR1 is DFQATT, CDR2 SNEGSKA (reference sequence). Germline trimming cut 0 bases from V and 6 bases from J; bases unmatched to any gene: 8.